This T cell receptor beta chain comes out of a study of T-cell memory formation after mild COVID-19 (dated by TCRdb to the early 2020s). Regarding the research as a whole: TCR sequence clusters from the two donors were found to be largely donor specific. Two young, previously healthy adult volunteers made up the cohort, one male and one female. Longitudinal TCRalpha and TCRbeta repertoire sequencing tracked T-cell clones expanding and contracting after mild COVID-19 in two donors. The investigation overall reported the following: From day 15 to 85, contracting clones showed balanced CD4/CD8 phenotypes, whereas a second wave of clones that expanded from day 15 to 37 leaned towards CD4+. SARS-CoV-2 specificity of the second-wave clones peaking on day 37 was not confirmed. The study included only a couple of mild cases, and larger cohorts that include severe cases with pre-infection samples were judged to be necessary. Contracting CD4+ clones turned up mainly in the CM and EM memory subsets, whereas EMRA was where CD8+ clones were enriched. Some responding clones were detected in pre-infection memory, which suggested that pre-existing cross-reactive memory T cells had joined the SARS-CoV-2 response.

This clonotype was observed a few times. Its antigen remains unidentified. Qualities for individual bases were not recorded, and no much larger clone is one base off. Data came from an Illumina NovaSeq 6000. TCRalpha and TCRbeta cDNA libraries were built by 5'RACE with constant-segment primers, adding sample barcodes and unique molecular identifiers. RNA was extracted from every sample with Trizol reagent. Amplification of the libraries took two PCR steps, and the second step added a second sample barcode plus Illumina TruSeq adapters. The libraries were sequenced on an Illumina NovaSeq using 2 x 150 bp paired-end reads. The study's own analysis went as follows. With migec v1.2.7, reads were demultiplexed and then collapsed into UMI-guided consensus sequences. Using mixcr v2.1.11, UMI consensuses were aligned to TRA and TRB V and J templates and then assembled into clonotypes. Expanded or contracted clonotypes were those called significant by both edgeR and NoisET, with noise models trained on biological replicates. For edgeR calls, the thresholds were a false discovery rate-adjusted p below 0.01 and a log2 fold-change of 1. As an exploratory analysis of dynamics, max-normalized trajectories of the 1000 most abundant clonotypes were examined with PCA combined with hierarchical clustering. Separately sequenced CD4+ and CD8+ repertoires were used to assign the CD4 or CD8 phenotype of responding clones. TCRdb reprocessing: public reads trimmed at Q25 with fastp, clones called with MiXCR, in-frame beta chains kept. For every CDR3 protein sequence, its rows merge into one entry that carries the most common genes and DNA. The V and J calls shown here were made by TCRdb, not taken from the authors' results. The sample table lists more than 150,000 distinct CDR3 sequences, about 20% of them with a count of one. Roughly 23% of the sample goes to the ten largest clones.

Ficoll-Paque density gradient centrifugation was used to isolate PBMCs. This TCR was sampled from an adult woman who had mild COVID-19 (a few samples of this study predate the infection). The sample titles of this study are shuffled in the database, so cell type and time point are left out; the donor was told from shared clones. Sequencing was done on a sample of PBMCs or a T cell subset sorted from them (not recorded which).

The CDR3 reads as follows: CASTTRTRRYNEQFF. The sequenced DNA is TGTGCCAGCACCACCCGCACTAGGCGGTACAATGAGCAGTTCTTC. The chain couples TRBV12-3 or TRBV12-4 to TRBJ2-1; the D region possibly corresponds to TRBD2 (5 bases align). V is clipped by 7 bases and J by 4 bases, and the sequence between their germline boundaries is 17 bases long. Measured from the cysteine to the phenylalanine, the CDR3 is 15 residues long. Here the CDR3 DNA is all that survives: 45 bases in frame from base 1.